The 30 T cell receptor beta chains below come from one sample, sequenced in a study of T cells in Graves' hyperthyroidism and ophthalmopathy. TCR beta CDR3 regions were amplified from RNA. During a first-round RT-PCR of the TCR CDR3, the HTBI primer set was used. MiXCR was run by TCRdb on the multiplex PCR reads, yielding one entry per CDR3 protein. Of about 640,000 distinct CDR3 sequences listed, 45% are singletons. The sample was peripheral blood or thyroid tissue (not recorded which). These receptors originate from an adult man with Graves' disease, either hyperthyroidism or ophthalmopathy (not recorded which).

In its sample, this clonotype was seen a few times. J is TRBJ1-2 and V is TRBV30; D is ambiguous. The CDR3 extends over 12 amino acids. In germline, CDR1 is GTSNPN, CDR2 SVGIG (reference sequence). V lost 2 bases to trimming and J lost 7 bases, with 11 bases between them. The CDR3 loop reads CAWSRETGGYTF. The CDR3 DNA follows: TGTGCCTGGAGTCGAGAAACGGGTGGCTACACCTTC.

This clonotype was recorded only once. A much larger clone is a single base away; this may be a read error. The chain couples TRBV7-9 to TRBJ2-7, with no clear D. Looked up from germline, CDR1 is SEHNR and CDR2 is FQNEAQ (reference sequence). This CDR3 spans 12 amino acids. Trimming removed 4 bases from V and 2 bases from J, with 6 bases in between. The CDR3 bases are TGTGCCAGCAGCTCGGCGACCTACGAGCAGTACTTC. This encodes CASSSATYEQYF.

The V call is TRBV29-1, the J call TRBJ1-1; 7 bases match TRBD1. Losses at the gene ends were 7 bases for V and 0 bases for J; bases not matched to a gene: 2. Germline V lookup: CDR1 SQVTM, CDR2 ANQGSEA. The CDR3 consists of 12 residues. CDR3: CSATGLNTEAFF. CDR3 in DNA: TGCAGCGCGACAGGGCTGAACACTGAAGCTTTCTTT.

This clonotype was picked up a small number of times. The J gene is TRBJ1-6, the V gene TRBV5-1; D perhaps matches TRBD1 (6 bases). The CDR3 length is 13 residues. The V and J ends lost 4 bases and 14 bases respectively, with 16 bases between them. From germline, CDR1 is SGHRS and CDR2 YFSETQ. CDR3 protein: CASSPEQGPTLHF. The CDR3 coding sequence is TGCGCCAGCAGCCCGGAACAGGGCCCAACCCTCCACTTT.

This chain uses TRBV19 with TRBJ1-5; D is perhaps TRBD1 (5 bases). Per germline, CDR1 LNHDA and CDR2 SQIVND (reference sequence). The CDR3 is 14 amino acids. Trimming cost V 8 bases and J 5 bases, with 16 bases left between them. CDR3 in amino acids: CASGGHVPDQPQHF. CDR3 coding DNA: TGTGCCAGTGGAGGACACGTCCCGGATCAGCCCCAGCATTTT.

The table lists this clonotype with a few counts. The chain is built from TRBV7-9 and TRBJ1-2; D remains unclear. CDR1 and CDR2 from the germline V gene are SEHNR and FQNEAQ (reference sequence). The CDR3 covers 14 residues. Trimming left V 2 bases short and J 5 bases short, with 12 bases between. The CDR3 protein is CASSLNRLLYGYTF. Here the CDR3 DNA reads TGTGCCAGCAGCTTAAACCGACTACTTTATGGCTACACCTTC.

About this clonotype: Possible read error: a much larger clone is one base away. The chain uses TRBV7-9 and TRBJ2-6; possible D gene TRBD2, 6 bases. CDR1 is SEHNR, CDR2 FQNEAQ, per germline (reference sequence). The germline V and J ends were trimmed by 9 bases and 5 bases, with 17 bases remaining between them. This CDR3 contains 15 residues. The CDR3 region is CASLGAGHRANVLTF. The CDR3 coding sequence is TGTGCCAGTCTCGGGGCGGGGCATAGGGCCAACGTCCTGACTTTC.

This sequence joins TRBV29-1 and TRBJ1-2; TRBD1 matches at 10 bases. The CDR3 length is 13 residues. V lost 7 bases, J lost 6 bases, and 8 bases stayed unmatched. The germline V gene has CDR1 SQVTM and CDR2 ANQGSEA. CDR3 residues: CSGTMTGGDGYTF. DNA for the CDR3: TGCAGCGGGACAATGACAGGGGGCGATGGCTACACCTTC.

In this sample, this clonotype turned up many times. The V call is TRBV7-8, the J call TRBJ2-2; the D is unclear. The V gene's germline CDR1 is SGHVS and CDR2 FQNEAQ. The V end was cut by 1 base, the J end by 8 bases, with 5 bases between. CDR3 size: 12 residues. CDR3 region: CASSLVLGELFF. For the CDR3, the DNA is TGTGCCAGCAGCTTAGTACTTGGGGAGCTGTTTTTT.

The genes are TRBV6-6 and TRBJ1-2; possible D gene TRBD1, 6 bases. CDR3 length equals 13 residues. From germline, CDR1 is MNHNY and CDR2 SVGAGI (reference sequence). Between the trimmed V and J ends, which lost 5 bases and 4 bases, there was a span of 11 bases. CDR3 residues: CASSLTGLYGYTF. The CDR3 bases are TGTGCCAGCAGTCTTACAGGGCTCTATGGCTACACCTTC.

In its sample, this clonotype was seen a few times. One end of the junction varies from germline; a read error may be responsible. This chain links TRBV10-3 with TRBJ2-7, with D possibly matching TRBD2 (5 bases). Germline CDR1 is ENHRY and CDR2 is SYGVKD. The CDR3 consists of 13 residues. CDR3 residues: CASSYAPGYEQYF. In nucleotides, the CDR3 is TGTGCCAGCAGTTACGCCCCGGGGTACGAGCAGTACTTC.

Of note for this clonotype: One junction end disagrees with the germline gene, perhaps due to a read error. The chain is built from TRBV15 and TRBJ2-5; D not resolved. CDR1 is LNHNV and CDR2 is YYDKDF in the germline V gene (reference sequence). The CDR3 has 14 amino acids. The CDR3 DNA follows: TGTGTCACCAGAACCCCGGCCTCCCAAGAGACCCAGTACTTC. Translated, it gives CVTRTPASQETQYF.

V usage is TRBV6-2 or TRBV6-3 and J usage is TRBJ1-1; the match to TRBD1 covers 10 bases. V shed 11 bases, J shed 1 base, and the junction held 7 bases outside the gene matches. In germline, CDR1 is MNHEY, CDR2 SVGEGT. CDR3 length: 14 residues. The CDR3, as DNA: TGTGCCGGCCTTGGACAGGGGGGGAACACTGAAGCTTTCTTT. This gives the protein CAGLGQGGNTEAFF.

Of note for this clonotype: A much more abundant neighbour one base away suggests this may be a read error. The V and J genes are TRBV2 and TRBJ1-2, with a tentative D call TRBD1 (6 bases). Germline loops: CDR1 SNHLY, CDR2 FYNNEI. V was shortened by 8 bases and J by 6 bases, with 13 bases between the two germline ends. CDR3 length equals 12 residues. The CDR3 nucleotides are TGTGCCAGCGTAGACAGGATCCATGGCTACACCTTC. This sequence encodes CASVDRIHGYTF.

The genes are TRBV2 and TRBJ2-6; a possible D gene is TRBD1 (6 bases). CDR3 length: 14 residues. Germline values: CDR1 SNHLY, CDR2 FYNNEI. V was pared by 6 bases and J by 2 bases, with 8 bases between. CDR3 sequence: CASRYRAGANVLTF. In DNA, the CDR3 is TGTGCCAGCAGGTACAGGGCTGGGGCCAACGTCCTGACTTTC.

CDR3 sequence (DNA): TGCAGTGCTAGAGATAGGGACAGGAGGGACCACGAGCAGTACTTC. Protein product: CSARDRDRRDHEQYF. V is TRBV20-1 and J is TRBJ2-7; TRBD1 agrees at 8 bases. Germline V gives CDR1 DFQATT, CDR2 SNEGSKA (reference sequence). The CDR3 totals 15 residues. Losses at the gene ends were 0 bases for V and 5 bases for J; bases not matched to a gene: 9.

This rearrangement joins TRBV12-3 or TRBV12-4 to TRBJ2-5; 7 positions agree with TRBD2. V shed 6 bases, J shed 5 bases, and the junction held 15 bases outside the gene matches. The CDR3 has 16 residues. CDR3 nucleotides: TGTGCCAGCAGCCAGTATCCGGGGGGAGCTTCTGAGACCCAGTACTTC. It is translated as CASSQYPGGASETQYF.

The chain employs TRBV7-2 and TRBJ1-2; D unclear. The CDR3 has 16 residues. Germline V gene data show CDR1 as SGHTA and CDR2 as FQGNSA. V gave up 5 bases and J gave up 6 bases, with 22 bases separating them. CDR3 region: CASSLGTPSQTHGYTF. CDR3 nucleotide sequence: TGTGCCAGCAGCCTGGGTACCCCATCTCAAACCCATGGCTACACCTTC.

This clonotype came up a few times. The chain carries TRBV19 and TRBJ1-1, with 9 bases matching TRBD1. CDR1 and CDR2 (germline): LNHDA, SQIVND (reference sequence). The trim removed 3 bases at V and 6 bases at J, leaving 5 bases unmatched. CDR3 length: 14 residues. The CDR3 is CASSIWDREAEAFF. CDR3 nucleotides: TGTGCCAGTAGTATTTGGGACAGGGAGGCTGAAGCTTTCTTT. The full variable domain, with the rest looked up from reference TRBV19 and TRBJ1-1, is DGGITQSPKYLFRKEGQNVTLSCEQNLNHDAMYWYRQDPGQGLRLIYYSQIVNDFQKGDIAEGYSVSREKKESFPLTVTSAQKNPTAFYLCASSIWDREAEAFFGQGTRLTVV.

The rearrangement uses TRBV7-2 and TRBJ2-5; 8 nucleotides match TRBD1. V trimming: 5 bases; J trimming: 5 bases; junction bases outside the gene matches: 10. The CDR3 loop spans 15 amino acids. Germline values: CDR1 SGHTA, CDR2 FQGNSA. The CDR3 loop is CASSTQGGVRETQYF. The CDR3 region has the DNA TGTGCCAGCAGCACACAGGGGGGAGTGCGTGAGACCCAGTACTTC.

In this sample, this clonotype turned up once. A much bigger clone sits one base away, suggesting this may be a read error. The J gene is TRBJ1-2, the V gene TRBV20-1, with TRBD1 matching over 7 bases. This CDR3 has 16 amino acids. Germline CDR1 is DFQATT and CDR2 is SNEGSKA (reference sequence). CDR3 bases: TGCAGTACTAGACAGGGACAGCGAGCCCTAAGCTATGGCTACACCTTC. This encodes CSTRQGQRALSYGYTF.

The rearrangement joins TRBV13 to TRBJ1-1; D possibly corresponds to TRBD1 (6 bases). Trimming took off 4 bases at V and 4 bases at J, with 22 bases between the two ends. Germline V CDR1 and CDR2: PRHDT, FYEKMQ (reference sequence). This CDR3 region has 17 residues. For the CDR3, the DNA is TGTGCCAGCAGCTCTAACACGGACAGATATGACGGCACTGAAGCTTTCTTT. Protein: CASSSNTDRYDGTEAFF.

This clonotype occurred a few times. This sequence joins TRBV12-3 or TRBV12-4 and TRBJ2-7; possible D gene TRBD1, 6 bases. The CDR3 totals 15 residues. V was clipped by 2 bases and J by 1 base, with 12 bases between them. The CDR3 DNA reads as TGTGCCAGCAGTTTAAACAGGGCAGGGTCCTACGAGCAGTACTTC. Amino acid sequence: CASSLNRAGSYEQYF.

The genes are TRBV7-2 and TRBJ1-6, with unresolved D. V was pared by 5 bases and J by 0 bases, with 14 bases between. The CDR3 has 17 residues. The germline V gene has CDR1 SGHTA and CDR2 FQGNSA. CDR3 region: CASSPRWKSSYNSPLHF. The CDR3 bases are TGTGCCAGCAGCCCAAGGTGGAAGAGCTCCTATAATTCACCCCTCCACTTT.

This clonotype was detected many times. This sequence joins TRBV6-1 and TRBJ1-2; D perhaps matches TRBD1 (6 bases). Germline-derived CDR1 and CDR2 are MNHNS and SASEGT. The CDR3 length is 14 residues. The germline V and J ends were trimmed by 0 bases and 7 bases, with 12 bases remaining between them. The CDR3 DNA is TGTGCCAGCAGTGAAGCGGTCAGGGGAGGTGGCTACACCTTC. The encoded protein is CASSEAVRGGGYTF.

The rearrangement joins TRBV24-1 to TRBJ2-2; TRBD2 is a possible D gene (6 bases). V was pared by 3 bases and J by 2 bases, with 12 bases between. The CDR3 is 16 residues long. Germline V lookup: CDR1 KGHDR, CDR2 SFDVKD. CDR3 in amino acids: CATSDPDGTNTGELFF. CDR3 bases: TGTGCCACCAGTGATCCTGATGGGACTAACACCGGGGAGCTGTTTTTT.

This chain joins TRBV19 and TRBJ1-4; TRBD1 might be the D (6 bases). The CDR3 runs to 16 residues. From germline, CDR1 is LNHDA and CDR2 SQIVND (reference sequence). Trimming took 5 bases from V and 2 from J, leaving 15 bases between them. The CDR3 DNA sequence: TGTGCCAGTAGTCCTGGCAGGGGATCGACTAATGAAAAACTGTTTTTT. This gives the protein CASSPGRGSTNEKLFF.

Only a few counts were recorded for this clonotype. The CDR3 DNA reads TGTGCCAGCAGCTTACCTCCCCGGGAATTATTAACTGAAGCTTTCTTT. This gives the protein CASSLPPRELLTEAFF. This chain connects TRBV7-9 to TRBJ1-1; D call uncertain. With 2 bases removed from V and 5 bases from J, the gap between germline ends came to 18 bases. CDR3 size: 16 residues. The V gene's germline CDR1 is SEHNR and CDR2 FQNEAQ (reference sequence).

The chain is built from TRBV15 and TRBJ2-5, with D perhaps TRBD2 (5 bases). Germline values: CDR1 LNHNV, CDR2 YYDKDF (reference sequence). V dropped 1 base and J dropped 4 bases, with 10 bases sitting between them. The CDR3 is 14 residues long. CDR3 amino acids: CATSRVLARETQYF. In DNA form, the CDR3 reads TGTGCCACCAGCAGAGTTCTAGCCCGAGAGACCCAGTACTTC.

This clonotype was recorded a few times. J is TRBJ1-6 and V is TRBV7-9; the D is unclear. The CDR3 runs 12 residues. The V end lost 0 bases, the J end lost 11 bases, and 5 bases lay between the germline ends. Germline values: CDR1 SEHNR, CDR2 FQNEAQ (reference sequence). CDR3 nucleotide sequence: TGTGCCAGCAGCTTAGCCGGGACACCCCTCCACTTT. Encoded protein: CASSLAGTPLHF.